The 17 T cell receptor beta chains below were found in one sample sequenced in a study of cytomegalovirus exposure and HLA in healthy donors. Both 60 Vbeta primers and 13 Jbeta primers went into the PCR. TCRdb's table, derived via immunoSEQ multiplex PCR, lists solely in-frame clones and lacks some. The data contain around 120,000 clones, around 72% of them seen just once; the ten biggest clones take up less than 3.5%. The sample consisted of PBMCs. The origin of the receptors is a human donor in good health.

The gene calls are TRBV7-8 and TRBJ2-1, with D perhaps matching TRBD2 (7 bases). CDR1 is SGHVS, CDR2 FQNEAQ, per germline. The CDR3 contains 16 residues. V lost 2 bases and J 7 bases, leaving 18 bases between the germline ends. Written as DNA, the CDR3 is TGTGCCAGCAGCTTAAGGGCCCGGGGGGCCAGGAATGAGCAGTTCTTC. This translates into CASSLRARGARNEQFF.

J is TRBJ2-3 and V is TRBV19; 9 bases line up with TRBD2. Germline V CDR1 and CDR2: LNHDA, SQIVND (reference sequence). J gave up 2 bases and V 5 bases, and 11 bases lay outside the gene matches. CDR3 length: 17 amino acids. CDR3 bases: TGTGCCAGTAGTTTCACTCGAGCGGGAGGACCCACAGATACGCAGTATTTT. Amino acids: CASSFTRAGGPTDTQYF.

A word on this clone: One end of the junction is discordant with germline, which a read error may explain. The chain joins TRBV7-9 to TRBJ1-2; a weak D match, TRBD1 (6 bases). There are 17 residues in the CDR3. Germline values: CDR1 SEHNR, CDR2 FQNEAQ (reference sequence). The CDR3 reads CSSSLKTGIESLDGYTF. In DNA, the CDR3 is TGTTCCAGCAGCTTAAAGACAGGTATAGAGTCTTTGGATGGCTACACCTTC.

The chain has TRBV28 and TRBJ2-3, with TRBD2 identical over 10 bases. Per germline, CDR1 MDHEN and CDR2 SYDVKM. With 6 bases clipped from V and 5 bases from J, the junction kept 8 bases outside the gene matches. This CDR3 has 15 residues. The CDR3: CASRDSGRRRDTQYF. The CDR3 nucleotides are TGTGCCAGCAGAGATAGCGGGAGGAGGCGAGATACGCAGTATTTT.

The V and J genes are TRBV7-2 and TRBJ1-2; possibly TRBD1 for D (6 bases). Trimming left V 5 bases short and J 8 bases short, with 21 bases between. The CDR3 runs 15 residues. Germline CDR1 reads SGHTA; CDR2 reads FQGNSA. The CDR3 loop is CASSPIYQGSEGYTF. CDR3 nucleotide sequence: TGTGCCAGCAGCCCAATCTATCAGGGGTCAGAAGGCTACACCTTC.

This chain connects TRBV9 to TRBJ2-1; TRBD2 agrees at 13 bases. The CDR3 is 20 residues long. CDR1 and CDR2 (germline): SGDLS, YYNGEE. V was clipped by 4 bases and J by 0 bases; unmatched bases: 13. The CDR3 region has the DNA TGTGCCAGCAGCCCTGATCCCGGGACTAGCGGGACCCCCTCCTACAATGAGCAGTTCTTC. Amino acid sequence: CASSPDPGTSGTPSYNEQFF.

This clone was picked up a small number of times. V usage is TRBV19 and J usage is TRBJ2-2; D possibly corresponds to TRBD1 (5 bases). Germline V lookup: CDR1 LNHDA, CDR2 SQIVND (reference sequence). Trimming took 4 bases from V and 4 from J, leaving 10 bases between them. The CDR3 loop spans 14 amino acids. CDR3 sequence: CASSRRQTTGELFF. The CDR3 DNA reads TGTGCCAGTAGTAGACGACAGACCACCGGGGAGCTGTTTTTT.

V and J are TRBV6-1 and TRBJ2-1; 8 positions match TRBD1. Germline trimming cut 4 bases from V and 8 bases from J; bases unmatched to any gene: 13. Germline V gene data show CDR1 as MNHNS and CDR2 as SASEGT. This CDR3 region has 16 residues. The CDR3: CASSGLFGQGWDEQFF. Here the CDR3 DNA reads TGTGCCAGCAGTGGGCTTTTTGGACAGGGTTGGGATGAGCAGTTCTTC.

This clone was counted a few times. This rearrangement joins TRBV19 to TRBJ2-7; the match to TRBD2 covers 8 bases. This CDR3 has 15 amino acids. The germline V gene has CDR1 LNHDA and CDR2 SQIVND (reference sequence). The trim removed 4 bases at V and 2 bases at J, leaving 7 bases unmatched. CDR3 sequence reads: CASSNGLAGTYEQYF. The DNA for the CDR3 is TGTGCCAGTAGTAATGGGCTAGCGGGTACCTACGAGCAGTACTTC.

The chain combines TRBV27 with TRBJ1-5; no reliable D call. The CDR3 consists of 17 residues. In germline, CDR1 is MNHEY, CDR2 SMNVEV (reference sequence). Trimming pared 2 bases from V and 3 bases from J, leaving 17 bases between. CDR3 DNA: TGTGCCAGCAGTTTAAACAGTAAAGGCCTCCTCAATCAGCCCCAGCATTTT. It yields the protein CASSLNSKGLLNQPQHF.

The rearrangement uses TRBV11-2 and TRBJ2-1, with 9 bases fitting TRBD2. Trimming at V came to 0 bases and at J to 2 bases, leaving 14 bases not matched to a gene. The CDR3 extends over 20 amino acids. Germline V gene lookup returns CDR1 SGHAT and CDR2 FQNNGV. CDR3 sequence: CASSLDPGPGRTSAYNEQFF. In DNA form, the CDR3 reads TGTGCCAGCAGCTTAGATCCAGGCCCGGGGAGGACTAGCGCCTACAATGAGCAGTTCTTC.

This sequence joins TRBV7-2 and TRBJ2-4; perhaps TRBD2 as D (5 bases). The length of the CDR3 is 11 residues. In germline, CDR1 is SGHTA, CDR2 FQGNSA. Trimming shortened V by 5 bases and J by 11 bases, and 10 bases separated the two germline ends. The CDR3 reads CASSVTGFQYF. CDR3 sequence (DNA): TGTGCCAGCAGCGTCACGGGATTTCAGTACTTC.

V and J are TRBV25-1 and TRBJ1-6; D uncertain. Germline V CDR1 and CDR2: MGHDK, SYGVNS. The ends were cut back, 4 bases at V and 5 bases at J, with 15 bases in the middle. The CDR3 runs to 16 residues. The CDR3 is CASSGLARGDNSPLHF. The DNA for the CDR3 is TGTGCCAGCAGTGGATTAGCACGCGGGGATAATTCACCCCTCCACTTT.

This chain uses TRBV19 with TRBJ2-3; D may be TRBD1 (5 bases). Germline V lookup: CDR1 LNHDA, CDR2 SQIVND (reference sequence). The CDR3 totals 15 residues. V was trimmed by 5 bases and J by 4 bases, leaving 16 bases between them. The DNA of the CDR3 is TGTGCCAGTAGTTCCGGGCCTGGGGCGGCAGATACGCAGTATTTT. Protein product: CASSSGPGAADTQYF. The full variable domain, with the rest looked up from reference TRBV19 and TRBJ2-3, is DGGITQSPKYLFRKEGQNVTLSCEQNLNHDAMYWYRQDPGQGLRLIYYSQIVNDFQKGDIAEGYSVSREKKESFPLTVTSAQKNPTAFYLCASSSGPGAADTQYFGPGTRLTVL.

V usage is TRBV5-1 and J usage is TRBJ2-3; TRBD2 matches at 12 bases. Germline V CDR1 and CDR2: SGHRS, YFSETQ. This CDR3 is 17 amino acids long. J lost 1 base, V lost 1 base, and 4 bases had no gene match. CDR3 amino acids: CASSLRLAGGGTDTQYF. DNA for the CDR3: TGCGCCAGCAGCTTGCGGCTAGCGGGAGGGGGCACAGATACGCAGTATTTT.

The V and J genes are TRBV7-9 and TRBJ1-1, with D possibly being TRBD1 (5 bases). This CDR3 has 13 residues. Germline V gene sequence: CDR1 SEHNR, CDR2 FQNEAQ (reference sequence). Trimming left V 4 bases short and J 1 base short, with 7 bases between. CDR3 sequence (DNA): TGTGCCAGCAGCTCTCAGGGGAACACTGAAGCTTTCTTT. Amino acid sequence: CASSSQGNTEAFF.

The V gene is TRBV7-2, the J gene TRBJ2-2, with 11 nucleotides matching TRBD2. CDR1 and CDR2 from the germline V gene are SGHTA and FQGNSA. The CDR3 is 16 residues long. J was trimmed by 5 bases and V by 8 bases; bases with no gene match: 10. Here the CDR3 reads CASRPPGTSGTGELFF. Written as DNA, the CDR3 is TGTGCCAGCCGCCCACCCGGGACTAGCGGAACCGGGGAGCTGTTTTTT.